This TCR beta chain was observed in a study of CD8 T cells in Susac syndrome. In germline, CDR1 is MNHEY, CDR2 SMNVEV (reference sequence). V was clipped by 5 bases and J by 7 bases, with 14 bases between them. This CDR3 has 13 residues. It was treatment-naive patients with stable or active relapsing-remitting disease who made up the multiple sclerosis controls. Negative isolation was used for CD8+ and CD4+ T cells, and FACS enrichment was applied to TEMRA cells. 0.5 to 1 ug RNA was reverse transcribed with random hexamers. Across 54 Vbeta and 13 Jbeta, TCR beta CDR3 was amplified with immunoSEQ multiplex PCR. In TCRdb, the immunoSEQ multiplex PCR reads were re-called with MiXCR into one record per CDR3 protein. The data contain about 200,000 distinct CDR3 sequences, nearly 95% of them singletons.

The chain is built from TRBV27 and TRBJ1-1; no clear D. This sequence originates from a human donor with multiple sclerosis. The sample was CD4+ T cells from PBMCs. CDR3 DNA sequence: TGTGCCAGCAGTCCACCCCTTGGGAGTGAAGCTTTCTTT. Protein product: CASSPPLGSEAFF.